The 21 T cell receptor beta chains presented below share a single source sample, sequenced in a study of shared clonotypes between healthy human individuals. Naive CD8 cells, CD45RO-negative and positively selected for CCR7, excluded terminally differentiated effector memory CD45RA+ cells. Measured with immunoSEQ multiplex PCR; TCRdb has only the in-frame clones, and not every one. The sample records about 2 million clones, approximately 94% being singletons. Sequences were obtained from naive CD8+ T cells sorted from blood. All receptors come from a man aged 18 to 30 in good health.

V usage is TRBV5-5 and J usage is TRBJ1-2, with TRBD1 matching over 7 bases. The V gene end was trimmed by 3 bases and the J gene end by 2 bases; junction bases not matched to a gene: 4. The CDR3 runs to 14 residues. Germline CDR1 reads SGHKS; CDR2 reads YYEKEE (reference sequence). CDR3 nucleotide sequence: TGTGCCAGCAGCTGGCGACAGGGCAACTATGGCTACACCTTC. Amino acids: CASSWRQGNYGYTF.

The chain recombines TRBV9 with TRBJ1-1, with no clear D. With 3 bases removed from V and 4 bases from J, the gap between germline ends came to 7 bases. CDR1 SGDLS and CDR2 YYNGEE come from the germline V gene. This CDR3 is built from 12 residues. This CDR3 is CASSGTSTEAFF. As DNA, the CDR3 is TGTGCCAGCAGCGGAACATCCACTGAAGCTTTCTTT.

The chain uses TRBV5-1 and TRBJ1-1, with 7 positions matching TRBD1. The CDR3 runs to 15 residues. The V gene's germline CDR1 is SGHRS and CDR2 YFSETQ. With 4 bases clipped from V and 0 bases from J, the junction kept 6 bases outside the gene matches. The chain's CDR3 is CASSPAQGMNTEAFF. Written as DNA, the CDR3 is TGCGCCAGCAGCCCGGCACAGGGGATGAACACTGAAGCTTTCTTT. The full variable domain, its missing parts supplied by reference TRBV5-1 and TRBJ1-1, is KAGVTQTPRYLIKTRGQQVTLSCSPISGHRSVSWYQQTPGQGLQFLFEYFSETQRNKGNFPGRFSGRQFSNSRSEMNVSTLELGDSALYLCASSPAQGMNTEAFFGQGTRLTVV.

In regard to this clone: This same CDR3 is encoded by further DNA sequences in the sample. The chain uses TRBV6-5 and TRBJ1-1; 9 bases fit TRBD1. CDR3 length: 15 residues. Germline V lookup: CDR1 MNHEY, CDR2 SVGAGI. Losses at the gene ends were 0 bases for V and 5 bases for J; bases not matched to a gene: 4. CDR3 coding DNA: TGTGCCAGCAGTTACTCGGGACAGGGAGGAACTGAAGCTTTCTTT. Translated: CASSYSGQGGTEAFF.

The rearrangement uses TRBV11-2 and TRBJ1-2; tentatively, D is TRBD1 (5 bases). This CDR3 has 14 residues. The V end lost 6 bases, the J end lost 4 bases, and 15 bases lay between the germline ends. Looked up from germline, CDR1 is SGHAT and CDR2 is FQNNGV. CDR3 nucleotides: TGTGCCAGCAGTCCTGGTCAGGGTGGCTATGGCTACACCTTC. Amino acid sequence: CASSPGQGGYGYTF.

The J gene is TRBJ1-3, the V gene TRBV6-6; a possible D gene is TRBD1 (6 bases). CDR3 length: 16 residues. The ends were cut back, 5 bases at V and 0 bases at J, with 14 bases in the middle. Germline loops: CDR1 MNHNY, CDR2 SVGAGI (reference sequence). The CDR3 DNA reads TGTGCCAGCAGTATACAGGGAACCCACTCTGGAAACACCATATATTTT. Translation: CASSIQGTHSGNTIYF.

The rearrangement joins TRBV7-2 to TRBJ2-2; 13 nucleotides line up with TRBD2. CDR1 and CDR2 from the germline V gene are SGHTA and FQGNSA. The CDR3 contains 17 residues. V lost 5 bases and J lost 15; bases outside the gene matches: 18. For the CDR3, the DNA is TGTGCCAGCAGCCCGAGGACTAGCGGGGGCCCCTCCGCCCGTATGTTTTTT. This translates into CASSPRTSGGPSARMFF.

V is TRBV25-1 and J is TRBJ2-5; 8 positions agree with TRBD1. Near its end, the DNA agrees better with TRBJ2-7, so the J call may be wrong. Germline V gene data show CDR1 as MGHDK and CDR2 as SYGVNS. The CDR3 extends over 16 amino acids. This chain's CDR3 is CASSEQSSDRGYEQYF. The CDR3 region has the DNA TGTGCCAGCAGTGAACAAAGCAGCGACAGGGGCTACGAGCAGTACTTC.

This chain connects TRBV7-8 to TRBJ2-2, with no clear D. The CDR3 runs to 14 residues. V lost 1 base to trimming and J lost 6 bases, with 9 bases between them. The germline CDR1 and CDR2 sequences are SGHVS and FQNEAQ. DNA of the CDR3: TGTGCCAGCAGCTTAGGCCTAAGCGCCGGGGAGCTGTTTTTT. It specifies CASSLGLSAGELFF.

In nucleotides, the CDR3 is TGTGCCAGCAGCTCGGGACAGGGGACCTACGAGCAGTACTTC. Translating it yields CASSSGQGTYEQYF. The chain is built from TRBV7-9 and TRBJ2-7; 10 positions match TRBD1. Trimming cost V 4 bases and J 2 bases; bases outside gene matches: 2. Germline-derived CDR1 and CDR2 are SEHNR and FQNEAQ (reference sequence). This CDR3 has 14 residues.

The genes are TRBV11-2 and TRBJ2-1; D gene unclear. This CDR3 spans 16 amino acids. The germline V and J ends were trimmed by 0 bases and 6 bases, with 15 bases remaining between them. Germline V lookup: CDR1 SGHAT, CDR2 FQNNGV. As DNA, the CDR3 is TGTGCCAGCAGCTTAGATCGAGGTGAAGGTGTCAATGAGCAGTTCTTC. Translated, it gives CASSLDRGEGVNEQFF. The whole variable domain, remainder taken from reference TRBV11-2 and TRBJ2-1, is EAGVAQSPRYKIIEKRQSVAFWCNPISGHATLYWYQQILGQGPKLLIQFQNNGVVDDSQLPKDRFSAERLKGVDSTLKIQPAKLEDSAVYLCASSLDRGEGVNEQFFGPGTRLTVL.

This clone showed up just once. This sequence joins TRBV27 and TRBJ1-1, with D possibly being TRBD1 (5 bases). The germline CDR1 and CDR2 sequences are MNHEY and SMNVEV (reference sequence). This CDR3 has 13 amino acids. The germline V and J ends were trimmed by 0 bases and 5 bases, with 7 bases remaining between them. The CDR3 sequence is CASSLSAGTEAFF. As DNA, the CDR3 is TGTGCCAGCAGTTTATCGGCAGGGACTGAAGCTTTCTTT.

The CDR3 loop is CAIKGAGANVLTF. The CDR3, as DNA: TGTGCCATCAAAGGGGCCGGGGCCAACGTCCTGACTTTC. The chain joins TRBV10-3 to TRBJ2-6; D might be TRBD1 (5 bases). This CDR3 region has 13 residues. V dropped 7 bases and J dropped 4 bases, with 8 bases sitting between them. CDR1 ENHRY and CDR2 SYGVKD come from the germline V gene.

This clone occurred once. The chain links TRBV29-1 to TRBJ2-1; no definite D call. V gave up 4 bases and J gave up 2 bases, with 9 bases separating them. CDR3 length: 13 amino acids. Looked up from germline, CDR1 is SQVTM and CDR2 is ANQGSEA. In DNA form, the CDR3 reads TGCAGCGTTGTTGGGCGGACCTACAATGAGCAGTTCTTC. It codes for CSVVGRTYNEQFF.

This chain uses TRBV5-4 with TRBJ2-2; D ambiguous. This CDR3 is 14 amino acids long. CDR1 is SGHNT and CDR2 is YYREEE in the germline V gene (reference sequence). V was cut by 4 bases and J by 4 bases, with 11 bases left in between. The CDR3 reads CASSLDSFTGELFF. The DNA for the CDR3 is TGTGCCAGCAGCCTTGACTCCTTCACCGGGGAGCTGTTTTTT. Together with reference TRBV5-4 and TRBJ2-2, the CDR3 gives the full variable domain: ETGVTQSPTHLIKTRGQQVTLRCSSQSGHNTVSWYQQALGQGPQFIFQYYREEENGRGNFPPRFSGLQFPNYSSELNVNALELDDSALYLCASSLDSFTGELFFGEGSRLTVL.

V and J are TRBV28 and TRBJ1-3; 8 bases line up with TRBD1. J gave up 0 bases and V 3 bases, and 4 bases lay outside the gene matches. Germline CDR1 and CDR2: MDHEN and SYDVKM. CDR3 size: 16 residues. The CDR3 coding sequence is TGTGCCAGCAGTTTGGGGGACAGGTTCTCTGGAAACACCATATATTTT. Translating it yields CASSLGDRFSGNTIYF.

The rearrangement joins TRBV30 to TRBJ2-7, with 7 bases lining up with TRBD2. The CDR3 is made up of 15 amino acids. With V trimmed by 3 bases and J by 7 bases, 15 bases remained unmatched. Germline assignment: CDR1 GTSNPN and CDR2 SVGIG (reference sequence). CDR3 in DNA: TGTGCCTGGAGCGAGATGGGACTATTCCGGGAGGAGCAGTACTTC. It yields the protein CAWSEMGLFREEQYF.

The chain couples TRBV27 to TRBJ2-5; maybe TRBD2 (5 bases). The CDR3 spans 16 residues. V lost 5 bases and J 0 bases, leaving 16 bases between the germline ends. Germline loops: CDR1 MNHEY, CDR2 SMNVEV (reference sequence). DNA for the CDR3: TGTGCCAGCAGTCGGTATCGGGAAACAGACCAAGAGACCCAGTACTTC. It codes for CASSRYRETDQETQYF.

A word on this clone: This sample includes further DNA sequences coding for the same CDR3. The V gene is TRBV13, the J gene TRBJ1-1; TRBD1 aligns across 8 bases. The CDR3 is 13 residues long. J gave up 5 bases and V 5 bases, and 4 bases lay outside the gene matches. In germline, CDR1 is PRHDT, CDR2 FYEKMQ (reference sequence). The CDR3 protein is CASSPQGATEAFF. The CDR3 nucleotides are TGTGCCAGCAGCCCCCAGGGGGCGACTGAAGCTTTCTTT.

This chain uses TRBV27 with TRBJ2-7; D is unresolved. Germline V gene sequence: CDR1 MNHEY, CDR2 SMNVEV (reference sequence). The CDR3 length is 12 residues. Trimming removed 4 bases from V and 5 bases from J, with 9 bases in between. Written as DNA, the CDR3 is TGTGCCAGCAGTTCAGATAGCAACGAGCAGTACTTC. Residues: CASSSDSNEQYF.

The V gene is TRBV7-9, the J gene TRBJ1-4; TRBD1 agrees at 9 bases. Germline assignment: CDR1 SEHNR and CDR2 FQNEAQ (reference sequence). V dropped 5 bases and J dropped 2; count of bases not matched to a gene: 0. CDR3 length: 14 amino acids. This chain's CDR3 is CASSDRGTNEKLFF. The CDR3 DNA sequence: TGTGCCAGCAGCGACAGGGGGACTAATGAAAAACTGTTTTTT. Supplemented by reference TRBV7-9 and TRBJ1-4, the full variable domain reads DTGVSQNPRHKITKRGQNVTFRCDPISEHNRLYWYRQTLGQGPEFLTYFQNEAQLEKSRLLSDRFSAERPKGSFSTLEIQRTEQGDSAMYLCASSDRGTNEKLFFGSGTQLSVL.